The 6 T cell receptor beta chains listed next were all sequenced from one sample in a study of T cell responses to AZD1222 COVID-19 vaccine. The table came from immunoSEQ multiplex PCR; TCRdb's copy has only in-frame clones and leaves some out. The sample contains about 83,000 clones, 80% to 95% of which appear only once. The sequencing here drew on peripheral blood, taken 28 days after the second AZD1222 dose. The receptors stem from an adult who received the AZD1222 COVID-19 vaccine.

The CDR3 DNA is TGTGCCAGCCGTGGTCGCACAGGGCCCCTGGATGAGCAGTTCTTC. Its protein is CASRGRTGPLDEQFF. This rearrangement joins TRBV27 to TRBJ2-1; D is possibly TRBD1 (6 bases). The V end was cut by 8 bases, the J end by 8 bases, with 22 bases between. Germline V CDR1 and CDR2: MNHEY, SMNVEV (reference sequence). The CDR3 totals 15 residues.

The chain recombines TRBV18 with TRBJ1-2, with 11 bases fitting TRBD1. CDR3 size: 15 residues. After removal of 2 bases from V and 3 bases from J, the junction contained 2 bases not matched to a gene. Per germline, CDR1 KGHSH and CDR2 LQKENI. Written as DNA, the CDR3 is TGTGCCAGCTCACCAGGACAGGGGGCTGACTATGGCTACACCTTC. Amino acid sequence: CASSPGQGADYGYTF.

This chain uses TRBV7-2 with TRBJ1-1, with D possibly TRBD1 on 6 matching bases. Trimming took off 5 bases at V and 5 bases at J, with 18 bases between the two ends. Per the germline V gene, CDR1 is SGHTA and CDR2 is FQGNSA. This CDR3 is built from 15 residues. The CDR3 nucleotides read TGTGCCAGCAGCCTTAATTCAGGGGTCGGGACTGAAGCTTTCTTT. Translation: CASSLNSGVGTEAFF.

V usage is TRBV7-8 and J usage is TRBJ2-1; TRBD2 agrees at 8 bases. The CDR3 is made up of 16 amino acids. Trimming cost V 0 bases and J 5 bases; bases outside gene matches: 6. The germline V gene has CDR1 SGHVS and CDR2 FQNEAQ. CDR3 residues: CASSLARLAFDNEQFF. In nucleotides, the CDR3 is TGTGCCAGCAGCTTAGCCCGACTAGCGTTTGACAATGAGCAGTTCTTC.

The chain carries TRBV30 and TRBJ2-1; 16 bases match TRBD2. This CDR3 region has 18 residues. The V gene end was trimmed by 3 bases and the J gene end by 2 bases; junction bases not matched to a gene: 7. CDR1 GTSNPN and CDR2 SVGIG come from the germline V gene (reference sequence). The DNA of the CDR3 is TGTGCCTGGAGCGGGACTAGCGGGAGGGAAGTACCCTACAATGAGCAGTTCTTC. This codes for CAWSGTSGREVPYNEQFF.

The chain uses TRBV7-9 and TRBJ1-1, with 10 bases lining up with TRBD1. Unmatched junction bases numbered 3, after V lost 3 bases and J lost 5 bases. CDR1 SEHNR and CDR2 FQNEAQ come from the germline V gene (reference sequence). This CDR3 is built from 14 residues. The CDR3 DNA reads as TGTGCCAGCAGCTTGGGACAGGGGAGGACTGAAGCTTTCTTT. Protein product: CASSLGQGRTEAFF. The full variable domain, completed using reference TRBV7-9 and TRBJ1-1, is DTGVSQNPRHKITKRGQNVTFRCDPISEHNRLYWYRQTLGQGPEFLTYFQNEAQLEKSRLLSDRFSAERPKGSFSTLEIQRTEQGDSAMYLCASSLGQGRTEAFFGQGTRLTVV.